In this sample, the clone carrying this T cell receptor beta chain turned up once. Its target is unknown. Profiled with immunoSEQ multiplex PCR; TCRdb holds only in-frame clones, not every one. This repertoire shows approximately 88,000 clones, almost 70% found once; its top ten account for 45% to 55%. The record originates from a study of shared clonotypes between healthy human individuals. Whole-study findings and limits: Shared clonotypes across all four donors exceeded non-shared ones in generation probability.

The sequencing input was memory CD8+ T cells sorted from blood. Subset defined: CD45RO+ cells pooled with CCR7-negative TemRA cells. This TCR derives from a man aged 25 to 40 in good health.

The CDR3 DNA follows: TGTGCCAGCAGTCCCGCCCAGGTGCAAATCACAGATACGCAGTATTTT. It is translated as CASSPAQVQITDTQYF. This sequence joins TRBV28 and TRBJ2-3; unclear D gene. The CDR3 runs 16 residues. CDR1 MDHEN and CDR2 SYDVKM come from the germline V gene. The V gene lost 5 bases and the J gene lost 2 bases, with 17 bases spanning the gap.